Below, 19 T cell receptor beta chains from the same sample are listed, as sequenced in a study of blood T cell repertoires in COVID-19. Clones were read by immunoSEQ multiplex PCR, and TCRdb kept only the in-frame ones, dropping some. The sample carries roughly 90,000 clones, approximately 89% recorded once. The sequenced material came from peripheral blood. The source is a man in his fifties or sixties with acute or convalescent COVID-19.

This sequence joins TRBV19 and TRBJ2-3; tentative D call: TRBD1 (6 bases). Germline V gene sequence: CDR1 LNHDA, CDR2 SQIVND (reference sequence). Trimming left V 5 bases short and J 2 bases short, with 11 bases between. This CDR3 has 14 residues. The CDR3 DNA reads as TGTGCCAGTAGTCCACGGACAGCCACAGATACGCAGTATTTT. Its translation: CASSPRTATDTQYF.

CDR3 protein: CASSLYGTSGGAGDTQYF. The CDR3 nucleotides are TGTGCCAGCAGCTTGTATGGGACTAGCGGGGGGGCAGGAGATACGCAGTATTTT. The rearrangement joins TRBV7-2 to TRBJ2-3, with TRBD2 matching 16 bases. Germline assignment: CDR1 SGHTA and CDR2 FQGNSA. V was clipped by 3 bases and J by 5 bases; unmatched bases: 8. The CDR3 consists of 18 residues. The whole variable domain, remainder taken from reference TRBV7-2 and TRBJ2-3, is GAGVSQSPSNKVTEKGKDVELRCDPISGHTALYWYRQSLGQGLEFLIYFQGNSAPDKSGLPSDRFSAERTGGSVSTLTIQRTQQEDSAVYLCASSLYGTSGGAGDTQYFGPGTRLTVL.

The chain recombines TRBV11-3 with TRBJ2-1; D is perhaps TRBD1 (6 bases). The CDR3 runs to 15 residues. The germline CDR1 and CDR2 sequences are SGHNT and YENEEA. V was shortened by 5 bases and J by 1 base, with 12 bases between the two germline ends. CDR3 DNA sequence: TGTGCCAGCAGCATCGGGACAACTTCCTACAATGAGCAGTTCTTC. Translated, it gives CASSIGTTSYNEQFF.

The chain couples TRBV5-6 to TRBJ2-5; D not certain. Trimming took off 0 bases at V and 1 base at J, with 7 bases between the two ends. CDR1 SGHDT and CDR2 YYEEEE come from the germline V gene. The CDR3 extends over 14 amino acids. CDR3 in DNA: TGTGCCAGCAGCTTGGGCGGCTTCCAAGAGACCCAGTACTTC. This encodes CASSLGGFQETQYF.

The rearrangement uses TRBV3-1 (or the pseudogene TRBV3-2) and TRBJ1-1; TRBD1 matches 7 bases. The CDR3 consists of 14 residues. The germline V gene encodes CDR1 LGHDT and CDR2 YNNKEL (reference sequence). The junction had 0 bases not matched to a gene; V was cut back by 1 base and J by 1 base. The CDR3, as DNA: TGTGCCAGCAGCCAAGGACAGGGGAACACTGAAGCTTTCTTT. This codes for CASSQGQGNTEAFF.

The V and J genes are TRBV7-9 and TRBJ2-5, with 7 bases fitting TRBD1. The CDR3 spans 14 residues. Germline CDR1 reads SEHNR; CDR2 reads FQNEAQ (reference sequence). Losses at the gene ends were 0 bases for V and 5 bases for J; bases not matched to a gene: 3. The CDR3 loop is CASSLAGGGETQYF. In DNA form, the CDR3 reads TGTGCCAGCAGCTTAGCAGGGGGCGGGGAGACCCAGTACTTC.

The genes are TRBV4-2 and TRBJ1-4; D remains ambiguous. The CDR3 extends over 17 amino acids. Germline CDR1 is LGHNA and CDR2 is YNFKEQ. Trimming stripped 0 bases from V and 4 bases from J, with 15 bases between. The CDR3 coding sequence is TGTGCCAGCAGCCAAGATACGGGAGGGAGGGTTAATGAAAAACTGTTTTTT. This translates into CASSQDTGGRVNEKLFF.

This clone was observed a few times. The rearrangement uses TRBV5-1 and TRBJ1-1; D not certain. The CDR3 spans 16 residues. V was cut by 0 bases and J by 0 bases, with 12 bases left in between. The germline CDR1 and CDR2 sequences are SGHRS and YFSETQ. The CDR3 loop reads CASSLEADFMNTEAFF. In DNA form, the CDR3 reads TGCGCCAGCAGCTTGGAGGCAGACTTCATGAACACTGAAGCTTTCTTT.

This sequence joins TRBV6-6 and TRBJ1-2; 9 positions agree with TRBD1. The CDR3 consists of 13 residues. V was pared by 5 bases and J by 8 bases, with 6 bases of the junction left unmatched. CDR1 and CDR2 from the germline V gene are MNHNY and SVGAGI (reference sequence). The DNA for the CDR3 is TGTGCCAGCAGTCCTGGACAGGGGAACGGCTACACCTTC. It codes for CASSPGQGNGYTF.

The rearrangement links TRBV2 to TRBJ1-2; 10 nucleotides match TRBD1. The CDR3 consists of 15 residues. Germline values: CDR1 SNHLY, CDR2 FYNNEI. V lost 7 bases and J lost 4; bases outside the gene matches: 9. CDR3 nucleotides: TGTGCCAGCAATTTGGGGACAGGGGACATCTATGGCTACACCTTC. This gives the protein CASNLGTGDIYGYTF.

The genes are TRBV4-1 and TRBJ2-5, with D possibly matching TRBD2 (7 bases). The V gene's germline CDR1 is MGHRA and CDR2 YSYEKL. V was cut by 0 bases and J by 5 bases, with 22 bases left in between. The CDR3 consists of 18 residues. CDR3 in DNA: TGCGCCAGCAGCCAAGAAACCGAGGCTGGGGGGGCCAGGGAGACCCAGTACTTC. Amino acids: CASSQETEAGGARETQYF.

This rearrangement joins TRBV5-6 to TRBJ2-3; D is uncertain. The CDR3 sequence is 16 residues long. Germline V gives CDR1 SGHDT, CDR2 YYEEEE. V shed 4 bases and J shed 0 bases, with 15 bases lying between them. CDR3 residues: CASSGARRGSTDTQYF. Here the CDR3 DNA reads TGTGCCAGCAGCGGCGCTAGACGTGGCAGCACAGATACGCAGTATTTT.

J is TRBJ1-3 and V is TRBV2; D is unresolved. The V gene lost 3 bases and the J gene lost 4 bases, with 16 bases spanning the gap. Germline loops: CDR1 SNHLY, CDR2 FYNNEI. CDR3 length: 16 amino acids. The CDR3 here is CASSDSTASLGNTIYF. DNA for the CDR3: TGTGCCAGCAGTGATTCCACAGCCAGTCTGGGAAACACCATATATTTT.

The rearrangement links TRBV5-6 to TRBJ2-7; TRBD2 matches at 13 bases. V gave up 4 bases and J gave up 2 bases; unmatched junction bases: 6. The CDR3 covers 16 residues. Germline V gene data show CDR1 as SGHDT and CDR2 as YYEEEE. CDR3 bases: TGTGCCAGCAGCCCCCTAACTAGCGGGGGGGCCTACGAGCAGTACGTC. This translates into CASSPLTSGGAYEQYV.

This clone was observed once. Here the CDR3 reads CASSKGLQKNIQYF. The CDR3 nucleotides read TGTGCCAGCAGCAAGGGACTACAAAAAAACATTCAGTACTTC. V usage is TRBV7-9 and J usage is TRBJ2-4; 7 bases are shared with TRBD2. Germline V gene lookup returns CDR1 SEHNR and CDR2 FQNEAQ (reference sequence). Trimming took 5 bases from V and 4 from J; bases not matched to a gene: 5. The CDR3 totals 14 residues.

The chain uses TRBV7-8 and TRBJ2-5, with a tentative D call TRBD1 (5 bases). V was cut by 1 base and J by 4 bases, with 10 bases left in between. In germline, CDR1 is SGHVS, CDR2 FQNEAQ. The CDR3 consists of 14 residues. This CDR3 reads CASSLDRLLETQYF. CDR3 coding DNA: TGTGCCAGCAGCTTAGACAGGTTATTAGAGACCCAGTACTTC.

This chain uses TRBV24-1 with TRBJ1-2; TRBD1 aligns across 7 bases. Germline V gene lookup returns CDR1 KGHDR and CDR2 SFDVKD. The CDR3 has 18 residues. The junction had 12 bases not matched to a gene; V was cut back by 2 bases and J by 1 base. CDR3 amino acids: CATSDSVQGRLGNYGYTF. The CDR3 DNA reads TGTGCCACCAGTGATTCCGTACAGGGGCGCCTCGGTAACTATGGCTACACCTTC.

The rearrangement uses TRBV5-4 and TRBJ1-1; D gene ambiguous. V gave up 9 bases and J gave up 1 base, with 7 bases separating them. CDR1 SGHNT and CDR2 YYREEE come from the germline V gene (reference sequence). CDR3 size: 11 residues. Here the CDR3 DNA reads TGTGCCATACGACAGAACACTGAAGCTTTCTTT. Translated: CAIRQNTEAFF.

This clone was counted a single time. J is TRBJ1-2 and V is TRBV6-5; D not certain. V was shortened by 7 bases and J by 6 bases, with 12 bases between the two germline ends. CDR1 is MNHEY, CDR2 SVGAGI, per germline. The CDR3 is 12 residues long. The CDR3 nucleotides are TGTGCCAGCAATACTCCACCCCATGGCTACACCTTC. This gives the protein CASNTPPHGYTF.